Below, 26 T cell receptor beta chains from the same sample are listed, as sequenced in a study of PD-L1 blockade in urothelial cancer. Assay used: immunoSEQ multiplex PCR; TCRdb lists only in-frame clones, some missing. Here the sample spans approximately 51,000 clones, around 85% being singletons. The source was PBMCs, collected around atezolizumab (anti-PD-L1) treatment. The receptors shown here come from a man in his 60s with urothelial cancer.

This chain joins TRBV19 and TRBJ2-7; 9 nucleotides agree with TRBD1. The junction had 11 bases not matched to a gene; V was cut back by 5 bases and J by 3 bases. Germline V gene lookup returns CDR1 LNHDA and CDR2 SQIVND (reference sequence). The CDR3 totals 16 residues. CDR3 in amino acids: CASSGPLTGGNYEQYF. The CDR3 region has the DNA TGTGCCAGTAGTGGGCCTCTGACAGGGGGAAACTACGAGCAGTACTTC.

V and J are TRBV15 and TRBJ2-3; D unresolved. V gave up 3 bases and J gave up 2 bases, with 3 bases separating them. The germline V gene encodes CDR1 LNHNV and CDR2 YYDKDF (reference sequence). The CDR3 runs 12 residues. The CDR3 loop reads CATSSYTDTQYF. In nucleotides, the CDR3 is TGTGCCACCAGCAGCTACACAGATACGCAGTATTTT. The complete variable domain, with remaining parts taken from reference TRBV15 and TRBJ2-3, reads DAMVIQNPRYQVTQFGKPVTLSCSQTLNHNVMYWYQQKSSQAPKLLFHYYDKDFNNEADTPDNFQSRRPNTSFCFLDIRSPGLGDTAMYLCATSSYTDTQYFGPGTRLTVL.

The J gene is TRBJ2-3, the V gene TRBV9; D may be TRBD1 (5 bases). This CDR3 is built from 16 residues. In germline, CDR1 is SGDLS, CDR2 YYNGEE. The ends were cut back, 0 bases at V and 2 bases at J, with 13 bases in the middle. CDR3 DNA: TGTGCCAGCAGCGTAGGATCCAGGGTTCACACAGATACGCAGTATTTT. This sequence encodes CASSVGSRVHTDTQYF.

This chain links TRBV19 with TRBJ2-7, with 10 bases that match TRBD1. The germline V gene has CDR1 LNHDA and CDR2 SQIVND (reference sequence). V was clipped by 8 bases and J by 5 bases; unmatched bases: 9. This CDR3 has 14 residues. Here the CDR3 DNA reads TGTGCCAGTGCTTGGGGACAGGGGCAGCACGAGCAGTACTTC. Encoded protein: CASAWGQGQHEQYF.

V usage is TRBV6-1 and J usage is TRBJ2-7, with D perhaps matching TRBD2 (5 bases). CDR3 size: 16 residues. The V end lost 2 bases, the J end lost 0 bases, and 14 bases lay between the germline ends. Germline CDR1 and CDR2: MNHNS and SASEGT. The CDR3 nucleotides read TGTGCCAGCAGTGAATACTCGGCTAGCTTCTCCTACGAGCAGTACTTC. Translating gives CASSEYSASFSYEQYF.

This clone has just one count. This chain joins TRBV5-8 and TRBJ1-2; D is unresolved. This CDR3 is built from 12 residues. V was cut by 4 bases and J by 8 bases, with 12 bases left in between. Per the germline V gene, CDR1 is SGHTS and CDR2 is YDEGEE. DNA of the CDR3: TGTGCCAGCAGCGTGGGAGGGAGAGGCTACACCTTC. As protein: CASSVGGRGYTF.

The chain links TRBV19 to TRBJ1-2, with 8 bases lining up with TRBD1. Germline V CDR1 and CDR2: LNHDA, SQIVND (reference sequence). The CDR3 runs to 16 residues. V shed 10 bases, J shed 4 bases, and the junction held 17 bases outside the gene matches. In DNA, the CDR3 is TGTGCCACGCTCCTAAGGCAGGGGGCGAAAAGCTATGGCTACACCTTC. Translation: CATLLRQGAKSYGYTF.

V gene TRBV11-3 combines with J gene TRBJ1-1; D gene unclear. The CDR3 totals 13 residues. Trimming stripped 5 bases from V and 1 base from J, with 8 bases between. Per the germline V gene, CDR1 is SGHNT and CDR2 is YENEEA. CDR3 residues: CASSGQTNTEAFF. The CDR3, as DNA: TGTGCCAGCAGCGGGCAGACGAACACTGAAGCTTTCTTT.

This chain connects TRBV15 to TRBJ2-1; TRBD1 might be the D (6 bases). Germline V gives CDR1 LNHNV, CDR2 YYDKDF (reference sequence). This CDR3 region has 11 residues. V dropped 3 bases and J dropped 13 bases, with 10 bases sitting between them. CDR3 bases: TGTGCCACCAGCAGTACAGGGTTACAGTTCTTC. Its protein product is CATSSTGLQFF.

The rearrangement joins TRBV9 to TRBJ2-3; perhaps TRBD2 as D (6 bases). The CDR3 sequence is 13 residues long. Trimming removed 2 bases at V and 10 bases at J, with 14 bases between. Germline V CDR1 and CDR2: SGDLS, YYNGEE. CDR3 DNA sequence: TGTGCCAGCAGCGTTGCGGGATCCCCCTCGCAGTATTTT. It yields the protein CASSVAGSPSQYF.

The chain is built from TRBV6-5 and TRBJ2-2; D is undetermined. The germline V and J ends were trimmed by 2 bases and 3 bases, with 13 bases remaining between them. In germline, CDR1 is MNHEY, CDR2 SVGAGI. CDR3 length: 16 residues. CDR3 DNA: TGTGCCAGCAGTTACGTAGTCGCGGCGTACACCGGGGAGCTGTTTTTT. Its protein is CASSYVVAAYTGELFF.

This chain's CDR3 is CASGIAGGGETQYF. CDR3 coding DNA: TGTGCCAGCGGGATAGCGGGGGGAGGAGAGACCCAGTACTTC. This chain uses TRBV2 with TRBJ2-5; 10 bases are a match to TRBD2. This CDR3 has 14 amino acids. J was trimmed by 4 bases and V by 8 bases; bases with no gene match: 7. Germline V gene sequence: CDR1 SNHLY, CDR2 FYNNEI.

This chain joins TRBV7-2 and TRBJ2-7; 7 positions match TRBD2. J lost 0 bases, V lost 1 base, and 3 bases had no gene match. The CDR3 is 15 residues long. Germline assignment: CDR1 SGHTA and CDR2 FQGNSA. The chain's CDR3 is CASSLVGGSSYEQYF. The CDR3 nucleotides are TGTGCCAGCAGCTTAGTCGGCGGGAGCTCCTACGAGCAGTACTTC.

The V and J genes are TRBV5-1 and TRBJ1-2; no firm D call. This CDR3 has 14 amino acids. Per germline, CDR1 SGHRS and CDR2 YFSETQ. V lost 4 bases to trimming and J lost 0 bases, with 10 bases between them. The CDR3 is CASSVTIANYGYTF. The CDR3 coding sequence is TGCGCCAGCAGCGTTACCATAGCTAACTATGGCTACACCTTC.

This clone was recorded only once. This chain links TRBV2 with TRBJ2-7, with D tentatively TRBD1 (6 bases). Germline CDR1 and CDR2: SNHLY and FYNNEI. The V and J ends lost 6 bases and 3 bases respectively, with 9 bases between them. CDR3 size: 12 residues. CDR3 in amino acids: CASRETGYEQYF. The CDR3, as DNA: TGTGCCAGCAGGGAGACAGGCTACGAGCAGTACTTC.

V and J are TRBV6-6 and TRBJ1-1; tentatively, D is TRBD1 (6 bases). CDR3 length: 13 residues. The V and J ends lost 10 bases and 3 bases respectively, with 15 bases between them. CDR1 MNHNY and CDR2 SVGAGI come from the germline V gene (reference sequence). CDR3 DNA: TGTGCCATCAAAGGGGGGGTTGACACTGAAGCTTTCTTT. Its protein product is CAIKGGVDTEAFF.

This clone was seen only once. The CDR3 loop reads CASSRRDRGKYQPQHF. The CDR3 DNA follows: TGTGCCAGCAGTCGCCGGGACAGGGGAAAATATCAGCCCCAGCATTTT. The chain recombines TRBV28 with TRBJ1-5; 10 positions match TRBD1. Germline-derived CDR1 and CDR2 are MDHEN and SYDVKM. The junction had 9 bases not matched to a gene; V was cut back by 5 bases and J by 5 bases. The CDR3 is made up of 16 amino acids.

The V call is TRBV18, the J call TRBJ2-7; no clear D gene. Germline V lookup: CDR1 KGHSH, CDR2 LQKENI. The CDR3 sequence is 13 residues long. V was clipped by 6 bases and J by 1 base, with 10 bases between them. The CDR3 sequence: CASSVWASYEQYF. As DNA, the CDR3 is TGTGCCAGCTCGGTTTGGGCGTCCTACGAGCAGTACTTC.

The chain carries TRBV4-2 and TRBJ2-3; 16 bases match TRBD2. The CDR3 covers 19 residues. Germline V lookup: CDR1 LGHNA, CDR2 YNFKEQ. V lost 1 base and J lost 4; bases outside the gene matches: 8. The CDR3 DNA reads TGTGCCAGCAGCCAAGCCCTAGGGACTAGCGGGGGGGAGGCAGATACGCAGTATTTT. This encodes CASSQALGTSGGEADTQYF.

V usage is TRBV6-5 and J usage is TRBJ1-2; D call uncertain. The CDR3 length is 11 residues. Germline CDR1 MNHEY, CDR2 SVGAGI. V was clipped by 10 bases and J by 4 bases, with 10 bases between them. The DNA of the CDR3 is TGTGCCACCAAACAGATCTATGGCTACACCTTC. This sequence encodes CATKQIYGYTF.

V is TRBV29-1 and J is TRBJ2-7; 10 bases map to TRBD2. The germline V gene has CDR1 SQVTM and CDR2 ANQGSEA. Trimming took 8 bases from V and 1 from J; bases not matched to a gene: 5. The CDR3 loop spans 13 amino acids. The DNA for the CDR3 is TGCAGCTTCCGAGCGGGAGGGTCCTACGAGCAGTACTTC. Translation gives CSFRAGGSYEQYF.

The chain recombines TRBV28 with TRBJ1-5, with TRBD1 matching over 8 bases. V shed 5 bases, J shed 4 bases, and the junction held 10 bases outside the gene matches. Germline CDR1 is MDHEN and CDR2 is SYDVKM. There are 16 residues in the CDR3. CDR3 residues: CASSHARQGLNQPQHF. The CDR3 nucleotides are TGTGCCAGCAGTCACGCCCGACAGGGGCTGAATCAGCCCCAGCATTTT.

This rearrangement joins TRBV11-1 to TRBJ2-1; 15 bases map to TRBD2. The V gene's germline CDR1 is SGHAT and CDR2 FQDESV (reference sequence). V lost 5 bases and J lost 4; bases outside the gene matches: 12. The CDR3 runs 19 residues. In DNA, the CDR3 is TGTGCCAGCAGCAACCGGGGACTAGCGGGGGGCATAACTTACAATGAGCAGTTCTTC. Protein sequence: CASSNRGLAGGITYNEQFF.

The V and J genes are TRBV5-1 and TRBJ1-5, with 7 bases fitting TRBD1. The CDR3 is made up of 14 amino acids. In germline, CDR1 is SGHRS, CDR2 YFSETQ. The V and J ends lost 2 bases and 7 bases, in that order; junction bases with no gene match: 6. The CDR3, as DNA: TGCGCCAGCAGCTTTGGACAGGAAGGACAGCCCCAGCATTTT. Amino acids: CASSFGQEGQPQHF.

DNA of the CDR3: TGTGCCAGCTCACCACCGTTAGGGGGGAACACTGAAGCTTTCTTT. Protein product: CASSPPLGGNTEAFF. The chain joins TRBV18 to TRBJ1-1; D might be TRBD1 (6 bases). Trimming stripped 0 bases from V and 1 base from J, with 9 bases between. The CDR3 has 15 residues. CDR1 is KGHSH, CDR2 LQKENI, per germline.

The genes are TRBV4-1 and TRBJ1-4; 8 bases align to TRBD1. The CDR3 runs 15 residues. The V segment lost 1 base and the J segment 3 bases; nucleotides outside the gene matches: 1. Germline V lookup: CDR1 MGHRA, CDR2 YSYEKL. CDR3 nucleotides: TGCGCCAGCAGCCAAGTCAGGGGGCCTAATGAAAAACTGTTTTTT. Translation: CASSQVRGPNEKLFF.